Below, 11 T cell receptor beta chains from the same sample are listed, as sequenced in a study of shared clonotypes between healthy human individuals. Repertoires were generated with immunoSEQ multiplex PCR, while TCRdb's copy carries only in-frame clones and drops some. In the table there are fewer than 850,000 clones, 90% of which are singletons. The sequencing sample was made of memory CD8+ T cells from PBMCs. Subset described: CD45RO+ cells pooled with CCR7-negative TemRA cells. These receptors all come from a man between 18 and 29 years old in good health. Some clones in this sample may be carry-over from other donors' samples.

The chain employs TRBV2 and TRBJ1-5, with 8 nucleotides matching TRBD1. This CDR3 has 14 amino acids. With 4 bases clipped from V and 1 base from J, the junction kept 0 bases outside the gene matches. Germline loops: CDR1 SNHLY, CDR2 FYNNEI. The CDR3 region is CASSGQGSNQPQHF. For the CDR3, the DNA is TGTGCCAGCAGTGGACAGGGGAGCAATCAGCCCCAGCATTTT. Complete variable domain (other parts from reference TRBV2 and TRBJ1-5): EPEVTQTPSHQVTQMGQEVILRCVPISNHLYFYWYRQILGQKVEFLVSFYNNEISEKSEIFDDQFSVERPDGSNFTLKIRSTKLEDSAMYFCASSGQGSNQPQHFGDGTRLSIL.

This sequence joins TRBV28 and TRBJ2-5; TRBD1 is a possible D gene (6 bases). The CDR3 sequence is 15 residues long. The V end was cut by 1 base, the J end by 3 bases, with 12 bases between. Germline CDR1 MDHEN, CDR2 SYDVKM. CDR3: CASSLYAGEEETQYF. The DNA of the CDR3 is TGTGCCAGCAGTTTATACGCAGGGGAAGAAGAGACCCAGTACTTC.

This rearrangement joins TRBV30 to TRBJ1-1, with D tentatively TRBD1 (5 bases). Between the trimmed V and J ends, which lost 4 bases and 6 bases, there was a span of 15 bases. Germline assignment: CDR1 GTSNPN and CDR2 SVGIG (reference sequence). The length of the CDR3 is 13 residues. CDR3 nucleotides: TGTGCCTGGACCCGGGACCAAGGGGCTGAAGCTTTCTTT. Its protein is CAWTRDQGAEAFF. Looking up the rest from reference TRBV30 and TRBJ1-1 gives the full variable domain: SQTIHQWPATLVQPVGSPLSLECTVEGTSNPNLYWYRQAAGRGLQLLFYSVGIGQISSEVPQNLSASRPQDRQFILSSKKLLLSDSGFYLCAWTRDQGAEAFFGQGTRLTVV.

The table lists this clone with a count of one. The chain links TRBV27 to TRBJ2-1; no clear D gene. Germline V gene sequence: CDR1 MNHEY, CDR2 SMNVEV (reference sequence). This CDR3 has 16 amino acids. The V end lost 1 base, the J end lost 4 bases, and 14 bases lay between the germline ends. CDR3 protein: CASSLLATYSYNEQFF. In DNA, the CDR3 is TGTGCCAGCAGTTTATTGGCGACCTACTCGTACAATGAGCAGTTCTTC.

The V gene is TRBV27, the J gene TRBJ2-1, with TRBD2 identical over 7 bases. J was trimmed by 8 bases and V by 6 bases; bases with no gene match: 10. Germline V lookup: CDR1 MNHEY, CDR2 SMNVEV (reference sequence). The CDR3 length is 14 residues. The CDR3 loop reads CASRWAGESYEQFF. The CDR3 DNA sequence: TGTGCCAGCAGGTGGGCGGGAGAGAGCTATGAGCAGTTCTTC.

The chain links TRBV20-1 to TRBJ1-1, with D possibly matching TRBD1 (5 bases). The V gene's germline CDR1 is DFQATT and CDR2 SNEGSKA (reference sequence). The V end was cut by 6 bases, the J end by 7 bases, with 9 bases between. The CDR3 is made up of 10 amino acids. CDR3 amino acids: CSAEGLEAFF. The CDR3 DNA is TGCAGTGCGGAGGGGCTTGAAGCTTTCTTT.

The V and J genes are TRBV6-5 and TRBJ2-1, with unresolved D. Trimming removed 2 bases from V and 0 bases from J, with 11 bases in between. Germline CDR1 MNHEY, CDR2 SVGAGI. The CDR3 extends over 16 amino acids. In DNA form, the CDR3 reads TGTGCCAGCAGTTACGTGGCTAGAAGCTCCTACAATGAGCAGTTCTTC. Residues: CASSYVARSSYNEQFF.

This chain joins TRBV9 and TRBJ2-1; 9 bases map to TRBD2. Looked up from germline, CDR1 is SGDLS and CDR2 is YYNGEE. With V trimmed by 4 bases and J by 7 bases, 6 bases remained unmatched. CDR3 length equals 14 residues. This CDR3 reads CASSPGTSINEQFF. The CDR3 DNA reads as TGTGCCAGCAGCCCGGGGACTAGCATAAATGAGCAGTTCTTC.

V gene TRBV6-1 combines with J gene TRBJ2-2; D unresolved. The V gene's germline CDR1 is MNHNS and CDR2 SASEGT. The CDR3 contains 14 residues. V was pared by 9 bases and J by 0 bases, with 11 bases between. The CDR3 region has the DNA TGTGCCAGTTCAATCTGGACGAACACCGGGGAGCTGTTTTTT. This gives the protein CASSIWTNTGELFF.

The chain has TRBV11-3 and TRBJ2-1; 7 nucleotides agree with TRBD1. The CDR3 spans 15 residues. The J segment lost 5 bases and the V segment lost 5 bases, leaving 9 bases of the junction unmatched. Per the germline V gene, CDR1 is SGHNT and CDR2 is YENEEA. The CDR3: CASSQSRQGDNEQFF. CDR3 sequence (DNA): TGTGCCAGCAGCCAGTCAAGACAGGGCGACAATGAGCAGTTCTTC.

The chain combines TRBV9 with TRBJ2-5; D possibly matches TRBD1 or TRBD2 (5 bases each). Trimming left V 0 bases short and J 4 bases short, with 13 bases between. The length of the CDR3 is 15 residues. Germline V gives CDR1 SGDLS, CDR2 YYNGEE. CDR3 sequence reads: CASSVALGVGETQYF. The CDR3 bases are TGTGCCAGCAGCGTAGCATTGGGGGTGGGAGAGACCCAGTACTTC.